This T cell receptor beta chain was profiled in a study of Ad26.COV2.S vaccination and SARS-CoV-2 variants. Germline V gene lookup returns CDR1 MNHEY and CDR2 SVGAGI. The V and J ends lost 6 bases and 7 bases respectively, with 9 bases between them. The CDR3 has 12 residues. Assay: immunoSEQ multiplex PCR; the TCRdb copy retains only in-frame clones and omits some. The sample holds 350,000 to 500,000 clones; 75% to 95% are singletons and the top ten take 10% to 15%. Treatment meaning: about 20 received Ad26.COV2.S at low or high dose, single or two shots; about 5 received placebo; per-sample allocation not given. Sampling occurred on day 63 after the first vaccine or placebo injection.

This clonotype originated in a person aged 18-65 years who received the Ad26.COV2.S COVID-19 vaccine or a placebo. The genes are TRBV6-5 and TRBJ2-2; no reliable D call. Here the sequenced sample was peripheral blood, taken in a trial of Ad26.COV2.S vaccine versus placebo. The CDR3 coding sequence is TGTGCCAGCAGCATAACCGGCGGGGAGCTGTTTTTT. Residues: CASSITGGELFF.